This TCR beta chain came from a study of T cell responses to AZD1222 COVID-19 vaccine. Assay used: immunoSEQ multiplex PCR; TCRdb lists only in-frame clones, some missing. There are some 60,000 clones in the sample; 75% to 90% occur only once, and less than 9% lies in the top ten. Trimming took 7 bases from V and 6 from J, leaving 18 bases between them. The CDR3 sequence is 15 residues long. In germline, CDR1 is MNHEY, CDR2 SVGAGI. The material sequenced was peripheral blood, taken 28 days after the second AZD1222 dose. The rearrangement links TRBV6-5 to TRBJ2-2, with D tentatively TRBD1 (5 bases). This TCR was sampled from an adult who received the AZD1222 COVID-19 vaccine. CDR3 in amino acids: CASKDSLGIPGELFF. DNA of the CDR3: TGTGCCAGCAAAGACAGTTTGGGAATCCCCGGGGAGCTGTTTTTT.